These 14 T cell receptor beta chains share one sample of origin, sequenced in a study of cytomegalovirus exposure and HLA in healthy donors. Assay: immunoSEQ multiplex PCR; the TCRdb copy retains only in-frame clones and omits some. There are 100,000 to 120,000 clones in the sample; more than 75% occur only once, and more than 1.4% lies in the top ten. Sequences were obtained from PBMCs. The source of these receptors is a woman under 40 in good health and CMV-seropositive.

This clone was observed a handful of times. V usage is TRBV2 and J usage is TRBJ1-2; D gene uncertain. CDR1 is SNHLY and CDR2 is FYNNEI in the germline V gene. The CDR3 contains 13 residues. V dropped 3 bases and J dropped 7 bases, with 12 bases sitting between them. The DNA for the CDR3 is TGTGCCAGCAGTGACAATCTGGCGGGTGGCTACACCTTC. Translation: CASSDNLAGGYTF.

This chain links TRBV7-9 with TRBJ1-1, with TRBD1 identical over 8 bases. The CDR3 is made up of 15 amino acids. Germline V gives CDR1 SEHNR, CDR2 FQNEAQ (reference sequence). The V and J ends lost 3 bases and 4 bases, in that order; junction bases with no gene match: 7. The CDR3 DNA sequence: TGTGCCAGCAGCTTGTCAGGGGGCTGGGTCACTGAAGCTTTCTTT. It codes for CASSLSGGWVTEAFF.

The gene calls are TRBV2 and TRBJ2-7; D possibly corresponds to TRBD1 (7 bases). V lost 4 bases and J lost 5, with 15 bases in between. The CDR3 contains 14 residues. Germline V CDR1 and CDR2: SNHLY, FYNNEI. CDR3 coding DNA: TGTGCCAGCAGTGGACAGGGACTGAGCGACGAGCAGTACTTC. Amino acid sequence: CASSGQGLSDEQYF.

In its sample, this clone was seen a few times. The chain uses TRBV19 and TRBJ1-6; possible D gene TRBD1, 6 bases. There are 14 residues in the CDR3. From germline, CDR1 is LNHDA and CDR2 SQIVND (reference sequence). V lost 6 bases to trimming and J lost 6 bases, with 12 bases between them. The CDR3 region is CASSLTGFNSPLHF. The DNA for the CDR3 is TGTGCCAGTAGCCTTACAGGGTTTAATTCACCCCTCCACTTT.

V and J are TRBV27 and TRBJ2-7, with 11 bases fitting TRBD1. From germline, CDR1 is MNHEY and CDR2 SMNVEV (reference sequence). J lost 5 bases, V lost 1 base, and 7 bases had no gene match. The CDR3 covers 16 residues. As DNA, the CDR3 is TGTGCCAGCAGTTTATTGGGACAGGGGGAACGGAACGAGCAGTACTTC. It translates to CASSLLGQGERNEQYF.

This clone was seen only once. The V call is TRBV19, the J call TRBJ2-1; no clear D gene. The germline gives CDR1 LNHDA, CDR2 SQIVND (reference sequence). The CDR3 is 17 amino acids. V shed 3 bases and J shed 0 bases, with 15 bases lying between them. CDR3 residues: CASSMVLGQSSYNEQFF. Written as DNA, the CDR3 is TGTGCCAGTAGTATGGTGCTGGGCCAGAGCTCCTACAATGAGCAGTTCTTC.

This clone was seen a single time. The rearrangement links TRBV27 to TRBJ2-1; 8 positions agree with TRBD2. J gave up 7 bases and V 8 bases, and 13 bases lay outside the gene matches. The CDR3 sequence is 15 residues long. The germline V gene encodes CDR1 MNHEY and CDR2 SMNVEV (reference sequence). The CDR3 region has the DNA TGTGCCAGCGCATTCGCGGGAGGTGGGTCGAATGAGCAGTTCTTC. It is translated as CASAFAGGGSNEQFF.

The V gene is TRBV28, the J gene TRBJ2-3; 10 nucleotides align to TRBD2. The CDR3 is made up of 16 amino acids. J gave up 3 bases and V 1 base, and 4 bases lay outside the gene matches. Germline CDR1 is MDHEN and CDR2 is SYDVKM. In nucleotides, the CDR3 is TGTGCCAGCAGTTTATCTAGCGGGAGATTGACAGATACGCAGTATTTT. Residues: CASSLSSGRLTDTQYF. Filled out from reference TRBV28 and TRBJ2-3, the complete variable domain reads DVKVTQSSRYLVKRTGEKVFLECVQDMDHENMFWYRQDPGLGLRLIYFSYDVKMKEKGDIPEGYSVSREKKERFSLILESASTNQTSMYLCASSLSSGRLTDTQYFGPGTRLTVL.

The CDR3 nucleotides are TGTGCCATCAGTCCGGGACTAGCGGGGCTACAAGAGACCCAGTACTTC. Protein sequence: CAISPGLAGLQETQYF. The chain employs TRBV10-3 and TRBJ2-5, with TRBD2 identical over 13 bases. The CDR3 runs to 16 residues. Looked up from germline, CDR1 is ENHRY and CDR2 is SYGVKD. V was pared by 5 bases and J by 2 bases, with 5 bases of the junction left unmatched.

This rearrangement joins TRBV7-9 to TRBJ1-1; perhaps TRBD1 as D (5 bases). CDR1 is SEHNR, CDR2 FQNEAQ, per germline (reference sequence). V lost 3 bases, J lost 5 bases, and 10 bases lay in between. There are 13 residues in the CDR3. The CDR3 reads CASSFGADTEAFF. The CDR3 coding sequence is TGTGCCAGCAGCTTTGGGGCTGATACTGAAGCTTTCTTT. Based on the CDR3 plus reference TRBV7-9 and TRBJ1-1, the full variable domain is DTGVSQNPRHKITKRGQNVTFRCDPISEHNRLYWYRQTLGQGPEFLTYFQNEAQLEKSRLLSDRFSAERPKGSFSTLEIQRTEQGDSAMYLCASSFGADTEAFFGQGTRLTVV.

This rearrangement joins TRBV29-1 to TRBJ2-7; 8 bases agree with TRBD1. V gave up 6 bases and J gave up 5 bases; unmatched junction bases: 6. The CDR3 has 12 residues. The germline V gene encodes CDR1 SQVTM and CDR2 ANQGSEA. CDR3 nucleotide sequence: TGCAGCGTCCCAGGGGGCGCGGACGAGCAGTACTTC. Translating gives CSVPGGADEQYF.

The V gene is TRBV4-1, the J gene TRBJ2-2; 8 bases line up with TRBD1. The germline V gene encodes CDR1 MGHRA and CDR2 YSYEKL. The CDR3 runs 14 residues. Trimming removed 5 bases from V and 2 bases from J; junction bases left unmatched: 1. Written as DNA, the CDR3 is TGCGCCAGCAGCGACAGGGGAAACACCGGGGAGCTGTTTTTT. Protein: CASSDRGNTGELFF.

The chain carries TRBV15 and TRBJ1-4; TRBD1 aligns across 7 bases. With V trimmed by 0 bases and J by 0 bases, 7 bases remained unmatched. This CDR3 region has 18 residues. Per the germline V gene, CDR1 is LNHNV and CDR2 is YYDKDF (reference sequence). The CDR3 DNA sequence: TGTGCCACCAGCAGAGAACCCACGCAGGGGGCAACTAATGAAAAACTGTTTTTT. Amino acid sequence: CATSREPTQGATNEKLFF.

This CDR3 is CASSLVTSGTDTQYF. The CDR3 DNA sequence: TGTGCCAGCAGCTTAGTGACTAGCGGCACAGATACGCAGTATTTT. V and J are TRBV7-2 and TRBJ2-3; the match to TRBD2 covers 8 bases. The CDR3 runs to 15 residues. Trimming cost V 1 base and J 1 base; bases outside gene matches: 1. CDR1 SGHTA and CDR2 FQGNSA come from the germline V gene. The whole variable domain, remainder taken from reference TRBV7-2 and TRBJ2-3, is GAGVSQSPSNKVTEKGKDVELRCDPISGHTALYWYRQSLGQGLEFLIYFQGNSAPDKSGLPSDRFSAERTGGSVSTLTIQRTQQEDSAVYLCASSLVTSGTDTQYFGPGTRLTVL.